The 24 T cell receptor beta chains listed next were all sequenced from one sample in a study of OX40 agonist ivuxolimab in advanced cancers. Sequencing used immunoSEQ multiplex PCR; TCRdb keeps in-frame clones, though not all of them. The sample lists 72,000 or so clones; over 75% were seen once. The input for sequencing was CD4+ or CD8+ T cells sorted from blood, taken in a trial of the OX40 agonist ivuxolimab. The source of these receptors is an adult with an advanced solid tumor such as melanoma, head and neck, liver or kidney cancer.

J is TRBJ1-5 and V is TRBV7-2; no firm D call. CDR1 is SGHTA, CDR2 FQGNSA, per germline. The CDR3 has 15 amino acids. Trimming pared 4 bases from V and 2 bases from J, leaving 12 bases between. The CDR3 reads CASSSTGSRNQPQHF. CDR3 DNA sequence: TGTGCCAGCAGCTCTACTGGGTCGCGCAATCAGCCCCAGCATTTT.

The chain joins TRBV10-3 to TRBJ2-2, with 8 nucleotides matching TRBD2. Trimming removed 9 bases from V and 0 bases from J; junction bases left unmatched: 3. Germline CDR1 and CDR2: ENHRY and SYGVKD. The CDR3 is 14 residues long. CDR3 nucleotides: TGTGCCATAGGGGGACTAGCGAACACCGGGGAGCTGTTTTTT. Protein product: CAIGGLANTGELFF.

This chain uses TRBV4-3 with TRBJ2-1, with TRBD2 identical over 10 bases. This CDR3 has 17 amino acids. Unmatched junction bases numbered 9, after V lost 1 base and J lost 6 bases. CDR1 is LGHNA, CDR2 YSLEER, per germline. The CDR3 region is CASSQAPWLAGVNEQFF. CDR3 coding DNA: TGCGCCAGCAGCCAAGCCCCCTGGCTAGCGGGGGTCAATGAGCAGTTCTTC.

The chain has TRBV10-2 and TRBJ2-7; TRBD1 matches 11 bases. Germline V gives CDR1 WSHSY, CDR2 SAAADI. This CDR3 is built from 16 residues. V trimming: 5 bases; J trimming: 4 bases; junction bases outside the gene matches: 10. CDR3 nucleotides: TGCGCCAGCAGTAAAGCTGGGACAGGGGGTATGTACGAGCAGTACTTC. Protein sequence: CASSKAGTGGMYEQYF.

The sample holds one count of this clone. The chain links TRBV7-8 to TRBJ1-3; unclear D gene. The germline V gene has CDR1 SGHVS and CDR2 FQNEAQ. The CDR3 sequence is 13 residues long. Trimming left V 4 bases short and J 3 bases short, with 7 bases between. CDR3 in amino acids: CASSYMYGNTIYF. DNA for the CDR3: TGTGCCAGCAGCTACATGTATGGAAACACCATATATTTT.

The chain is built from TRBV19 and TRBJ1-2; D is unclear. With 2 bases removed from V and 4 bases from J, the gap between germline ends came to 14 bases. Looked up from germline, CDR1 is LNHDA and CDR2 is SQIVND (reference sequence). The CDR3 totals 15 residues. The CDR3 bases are TGTGCCAGTAGTATAAATTCCGCTTGGACCTATGGCTACACCTTC. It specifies CASSINSAWTYGYTF.

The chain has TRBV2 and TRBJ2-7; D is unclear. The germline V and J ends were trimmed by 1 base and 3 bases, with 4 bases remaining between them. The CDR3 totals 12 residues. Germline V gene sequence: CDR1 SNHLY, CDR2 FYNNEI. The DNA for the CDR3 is TGTGCCAGCAGTGAAGAAAACTACGAGCAGTACTTC. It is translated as CASSEENYEQYF.

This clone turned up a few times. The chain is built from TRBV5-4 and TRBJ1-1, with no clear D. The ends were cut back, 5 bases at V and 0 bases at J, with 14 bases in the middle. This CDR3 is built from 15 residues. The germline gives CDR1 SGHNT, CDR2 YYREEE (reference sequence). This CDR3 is CASRLSVGLNTEAFF. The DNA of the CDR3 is TGTGCCAGCAGGTTATCGGTGGGGTTGAACACTGAAGCTTTCTTT.

The CDR3 DNA sequence: TGTGCCAGCAGTGAAACAGGGGGCGACAGTGGCTACACCTTC. Translating it yields CASSETGGDSGYTF. The rearrangement uses TRBV2 and TRBJ1-2; TRBD1 agrees at 9 bases. Unmatched junction bases numbered 5, after V lost 2 bases and J lost 7 bases. The CDR3 runs to 14 residues. Looked up from germline, CDR1 is SNHLY and CDR2 is FYNNEI.

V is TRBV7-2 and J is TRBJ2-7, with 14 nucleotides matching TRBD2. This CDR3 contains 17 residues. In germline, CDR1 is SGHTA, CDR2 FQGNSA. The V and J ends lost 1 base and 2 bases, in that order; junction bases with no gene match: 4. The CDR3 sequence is CASSLVGTSGSAYEQYF. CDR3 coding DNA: TGTGCCAGCAGCTTAGTCGGGACTAGCGGGAGTGCCTACGAGCAGTACTTC.

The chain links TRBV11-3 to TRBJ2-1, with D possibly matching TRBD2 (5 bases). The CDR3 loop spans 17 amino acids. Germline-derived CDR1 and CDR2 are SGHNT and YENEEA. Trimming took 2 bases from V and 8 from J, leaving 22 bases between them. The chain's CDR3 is CASSLMYGRPKADEQFF. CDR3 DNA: TGTGCCAGCAGCTTAATGTATGGGAGACCCAAAGCGGATGAGCAGTTCTTC.

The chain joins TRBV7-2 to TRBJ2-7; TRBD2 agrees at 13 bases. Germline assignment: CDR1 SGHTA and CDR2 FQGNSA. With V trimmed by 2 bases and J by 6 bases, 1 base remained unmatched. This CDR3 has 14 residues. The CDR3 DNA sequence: TGTGCCAGCAGCTTAACTAGCGGGAGGGTCGAGCAGTACTTC. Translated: CASSLTSGRVEQYF.

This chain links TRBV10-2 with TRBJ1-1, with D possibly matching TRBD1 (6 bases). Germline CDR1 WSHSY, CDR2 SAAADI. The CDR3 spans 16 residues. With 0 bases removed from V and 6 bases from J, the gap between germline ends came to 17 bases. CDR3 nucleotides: TGCGCCAGCAGTGAGTCCCCACAGGGAGTTTTCCCTGAAGCTTTCTTT. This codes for CASSESPQGVFPEAFF.

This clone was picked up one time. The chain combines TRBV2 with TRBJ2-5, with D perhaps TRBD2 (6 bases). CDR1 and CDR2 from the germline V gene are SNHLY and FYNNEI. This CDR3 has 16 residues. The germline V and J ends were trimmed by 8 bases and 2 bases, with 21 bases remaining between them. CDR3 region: CASGSSARRFQETQYF. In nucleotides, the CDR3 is TGTGCCAGCGGCTCTAGCGCTCGGAGATTTCAAGAGACCCAGTACTTC.

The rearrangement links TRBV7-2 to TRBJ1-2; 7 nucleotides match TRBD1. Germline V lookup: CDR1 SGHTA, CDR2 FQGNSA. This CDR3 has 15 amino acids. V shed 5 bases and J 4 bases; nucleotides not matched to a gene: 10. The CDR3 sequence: CASSEDRFASYGYTF. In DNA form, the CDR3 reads TGTGCCAGCAGCGAGGACAGGTTCGCCTCCTATGGCTACACCTTC.

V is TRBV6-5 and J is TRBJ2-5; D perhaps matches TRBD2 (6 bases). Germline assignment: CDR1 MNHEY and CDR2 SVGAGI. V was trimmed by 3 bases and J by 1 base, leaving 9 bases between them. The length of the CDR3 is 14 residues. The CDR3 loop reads CASSYGGTQETQYF. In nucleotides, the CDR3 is TGTGCCAGCAGTTATGGAGGGACCCAAGAGACCCAGTACTTC.

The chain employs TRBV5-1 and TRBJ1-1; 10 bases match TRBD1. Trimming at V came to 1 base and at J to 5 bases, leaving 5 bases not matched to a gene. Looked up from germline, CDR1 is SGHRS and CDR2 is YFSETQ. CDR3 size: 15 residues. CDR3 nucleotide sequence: TGCGCCAGCAGCTTGCAGGACAGGGGGAGAACTGAAGCTTTCTTT. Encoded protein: CASSLQDRGRTEAFF.

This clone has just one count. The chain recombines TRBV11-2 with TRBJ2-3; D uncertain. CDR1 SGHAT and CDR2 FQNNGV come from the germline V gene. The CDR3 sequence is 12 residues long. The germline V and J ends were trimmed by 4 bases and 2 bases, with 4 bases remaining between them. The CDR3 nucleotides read TGTGCCAGCAGCTCCTTCACAGATACGCAGTATTTT. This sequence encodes CASSSFTDTQYF.

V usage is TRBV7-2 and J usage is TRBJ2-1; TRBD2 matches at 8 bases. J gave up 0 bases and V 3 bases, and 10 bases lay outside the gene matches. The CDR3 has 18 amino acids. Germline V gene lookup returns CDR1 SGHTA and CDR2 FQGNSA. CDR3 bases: TGTGCCAGCAGCTTGATCTCTAGCGGGCATAGCTCCTACAATGAGCAGTTCTTC. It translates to CASSLISSGHSSYNEQFF.

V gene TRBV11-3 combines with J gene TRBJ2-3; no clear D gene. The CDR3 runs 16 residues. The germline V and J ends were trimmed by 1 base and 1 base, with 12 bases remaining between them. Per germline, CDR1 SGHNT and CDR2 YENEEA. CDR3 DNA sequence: TGTGCCAGCAGCTTAGTGGACCTAGAGGGCACAGATACGCAGTATTTT. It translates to CASSLVDLEGTDTQYF.

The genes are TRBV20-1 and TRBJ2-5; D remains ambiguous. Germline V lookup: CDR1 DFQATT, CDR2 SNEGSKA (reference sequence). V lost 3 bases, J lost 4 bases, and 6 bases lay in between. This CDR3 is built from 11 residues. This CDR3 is CSARWGETQYF. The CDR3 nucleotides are TGCAGTGCTAGGTGGGGAGAGACCCAGTACTTC.

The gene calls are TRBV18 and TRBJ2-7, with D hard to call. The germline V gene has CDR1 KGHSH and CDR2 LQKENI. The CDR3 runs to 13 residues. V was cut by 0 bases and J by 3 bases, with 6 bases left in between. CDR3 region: CASSPPRNYEQYF. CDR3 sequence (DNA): TGTGCCAGCTCACCACCGAGGAACTACGAGCAGTACTTC.

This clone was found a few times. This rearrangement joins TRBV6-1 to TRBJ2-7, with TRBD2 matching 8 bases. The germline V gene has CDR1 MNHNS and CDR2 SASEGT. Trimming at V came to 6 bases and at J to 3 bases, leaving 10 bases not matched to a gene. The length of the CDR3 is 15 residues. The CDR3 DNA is TGTGCCAGCAGCCACAGCACTAGCGGTATCTACGAGCAGTACTTC. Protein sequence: CASSHSTSGIYEQYF.

As DNA, the CDR3 is TGTGCCAGCAGCTTAGTAGCGGGGGTGGGGGAGCAGTACTTC. Translation: CASSLVAGVGEQYF. V usage is TRBV11-2 and J usage is TRBJ2-7; 9 nucleotides agree with TRBD2. Germline trimming cut 1 base from V and 7 bases from J; bases unmatched to any gene: 5. The CDR3 spans 14 residues. The germline CDR1 and CDR2 sequences are SGHAT and FQNNGV.